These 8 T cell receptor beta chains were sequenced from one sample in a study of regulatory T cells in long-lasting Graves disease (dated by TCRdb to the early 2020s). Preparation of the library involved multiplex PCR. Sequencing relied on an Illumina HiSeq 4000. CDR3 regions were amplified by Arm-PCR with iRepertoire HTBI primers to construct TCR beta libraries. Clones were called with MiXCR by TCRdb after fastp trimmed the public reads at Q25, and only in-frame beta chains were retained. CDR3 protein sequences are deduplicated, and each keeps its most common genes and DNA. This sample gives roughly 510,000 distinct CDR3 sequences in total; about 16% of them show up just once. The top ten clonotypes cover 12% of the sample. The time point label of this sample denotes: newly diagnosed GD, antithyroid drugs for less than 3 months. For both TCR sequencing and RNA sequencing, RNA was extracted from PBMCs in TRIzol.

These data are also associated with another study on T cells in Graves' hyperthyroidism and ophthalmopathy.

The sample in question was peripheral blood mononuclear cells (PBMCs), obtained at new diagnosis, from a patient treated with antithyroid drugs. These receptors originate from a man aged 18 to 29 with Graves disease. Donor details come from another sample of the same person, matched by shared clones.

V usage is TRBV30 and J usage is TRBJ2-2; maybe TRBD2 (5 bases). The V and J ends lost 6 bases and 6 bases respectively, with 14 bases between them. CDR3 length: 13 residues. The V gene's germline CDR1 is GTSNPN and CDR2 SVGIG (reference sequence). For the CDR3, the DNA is TGTGCCTGTGGTTGGGAGTCGGCCGGGGAGCTGTTTTTT. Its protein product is CACGWESAGELFF.

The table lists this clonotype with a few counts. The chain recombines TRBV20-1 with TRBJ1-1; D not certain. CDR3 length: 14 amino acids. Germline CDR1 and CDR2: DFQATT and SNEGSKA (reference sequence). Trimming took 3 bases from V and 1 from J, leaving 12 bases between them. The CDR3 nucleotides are TGCAGTGCTAGTGACGCGCAGCGGAACACTGAAGCTTTCTTT. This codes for CSASDAQRNTEAFF.

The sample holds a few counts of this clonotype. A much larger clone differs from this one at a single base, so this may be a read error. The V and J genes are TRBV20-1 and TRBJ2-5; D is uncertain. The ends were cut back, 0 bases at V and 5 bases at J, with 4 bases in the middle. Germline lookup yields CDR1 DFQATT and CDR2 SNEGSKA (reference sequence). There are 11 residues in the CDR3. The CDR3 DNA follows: TGCAGTGCTAGAGAGGGGGAGACCCAGTACTTC. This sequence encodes CSAREGETQYF.

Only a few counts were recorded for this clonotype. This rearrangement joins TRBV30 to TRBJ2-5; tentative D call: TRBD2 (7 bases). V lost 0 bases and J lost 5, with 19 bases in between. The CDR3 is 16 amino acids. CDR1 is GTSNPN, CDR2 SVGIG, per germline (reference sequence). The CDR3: CAWSVVGGGIAETQYF. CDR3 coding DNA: TGTGCCTGGAGTGTAGTTGGGGGGGGCATAGCGGAGACCCAGTACTTC.

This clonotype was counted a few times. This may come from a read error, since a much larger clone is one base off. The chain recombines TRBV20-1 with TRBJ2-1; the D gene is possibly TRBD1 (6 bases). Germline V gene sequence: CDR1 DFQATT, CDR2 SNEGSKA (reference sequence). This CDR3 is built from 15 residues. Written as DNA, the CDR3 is TGCAGTGCTGACGGACAGTCGGAGAGACAAGAGACCCAGTGCTTC. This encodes CSADGQSERQETQCF.

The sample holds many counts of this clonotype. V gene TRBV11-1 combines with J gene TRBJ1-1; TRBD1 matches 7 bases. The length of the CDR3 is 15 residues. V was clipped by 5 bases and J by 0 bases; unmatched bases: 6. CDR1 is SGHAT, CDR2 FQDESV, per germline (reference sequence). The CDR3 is CASSSTGALNTEAFF. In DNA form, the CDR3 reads TGTGCCAGCAGCAGTACAGGGGCCTTGAACACTGAAGCTTTCTTT.

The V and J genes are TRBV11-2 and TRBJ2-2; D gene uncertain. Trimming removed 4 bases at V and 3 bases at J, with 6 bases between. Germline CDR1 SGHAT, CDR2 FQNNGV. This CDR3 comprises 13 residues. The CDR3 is CASSSRYTGELFF. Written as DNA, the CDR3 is TGTGCCAGCAGCTCCAGATACACCGGGGAGCTGTTTTTT.

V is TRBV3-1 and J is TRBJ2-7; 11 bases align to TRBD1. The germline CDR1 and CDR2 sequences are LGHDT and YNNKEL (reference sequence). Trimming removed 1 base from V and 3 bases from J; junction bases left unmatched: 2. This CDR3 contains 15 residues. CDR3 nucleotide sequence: TGTGCCAGCAGCCAAGGCGGGACAGGGGGCTACGAGCAGTACTTC. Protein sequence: CASSQGGTGGYEQYF.